The T cell receptor beta chain under discussion was sequenced for a study of blood T cell repertoires in COVID-19. Looking at the study overall: COVID-19 samples from acute and convalescent phases originated in the United States, Italy and Spain. Nucleic acid was either cDNA or gDNA, and it came from T cells, B-cell-depleted T cells, or PBMCs.

Methods used by the authors: Amplification with reference gene primers provided the estimates of nucleated cell counts. The table came from immunoSEQ multiplex PCR; TCRdb's copy has only in-frame clones and leaves some out. V, J and clone size are taken as reported in that table, and D and trimming were inferred from the DNA itself. The sample has about 220,000 clones, more than 65% seen once. CDR3 length: 17 residues. The V gene's germline CDR1 is MDHEN and CDR2 SYDVKM. The V gene end was trimmed by 4 bases and the J gene end by 9 bases; junction bases not matched to a gene: 9. Sequenced material: peripheral blood. This clonotype was obtained from a man aged 50-59 years with active or convalescent COVID-19. This sequence joins TRBV28 and TRBJ2-1; 16 bases match TRBD2. The CDR3 sequence is CASSSPGLAGGHGEQFF. CDR3 sequence (DNA): TGTGCCAGCAGTTCTCCGGGACTAGCGGGAGGGCATGGTGAGCAGTTCTTC.